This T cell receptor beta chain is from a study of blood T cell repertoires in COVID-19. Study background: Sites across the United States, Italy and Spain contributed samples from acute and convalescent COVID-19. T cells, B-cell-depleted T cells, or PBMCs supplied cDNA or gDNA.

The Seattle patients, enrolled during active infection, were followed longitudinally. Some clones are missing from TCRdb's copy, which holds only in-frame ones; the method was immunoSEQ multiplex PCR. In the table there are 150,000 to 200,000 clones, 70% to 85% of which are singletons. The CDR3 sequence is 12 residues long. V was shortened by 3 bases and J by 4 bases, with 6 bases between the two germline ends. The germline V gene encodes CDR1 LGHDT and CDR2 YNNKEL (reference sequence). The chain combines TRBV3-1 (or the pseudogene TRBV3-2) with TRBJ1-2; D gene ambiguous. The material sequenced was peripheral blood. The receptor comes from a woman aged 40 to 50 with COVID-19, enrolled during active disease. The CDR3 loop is CASSQAGYGYTF. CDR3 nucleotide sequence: TGTGCCAGCAGCCAGGCAGGCTATGGCTACACCTTC.